This TCR beta chain derives from a study of cytomegalovirus exposure and HLA in healthy donors. The PCR used 60 Vbeta and 13 Jbeta primers. Method: immunoSEQ multiplex PCR; TCRdb's copy keeps in-frame clones and lacks some. The sample has 120,000 or so clones, around three quarters seen once; the top ten hold 1.2%. Germline V lookup: CDR1 SGHAT, CDR2 FQNNGV. Trimming removed 2 bases from V and 0 bases from J, with 7 bases in between. The CDR3 covers 14 residues. The chain carries TRBV11-2 and TRBJ1-1; D unresolved. The sequenced material came from PBMCs. The sequence was collected from a female donor in good health and CMV-seronegative. In DNA form, the CDR3 reads TGTGCCAGCAGCTTATCCAGCGTGAACACTGAAGCTTTCTTT. Protein sequence: CASSLSSVNTEAFF.